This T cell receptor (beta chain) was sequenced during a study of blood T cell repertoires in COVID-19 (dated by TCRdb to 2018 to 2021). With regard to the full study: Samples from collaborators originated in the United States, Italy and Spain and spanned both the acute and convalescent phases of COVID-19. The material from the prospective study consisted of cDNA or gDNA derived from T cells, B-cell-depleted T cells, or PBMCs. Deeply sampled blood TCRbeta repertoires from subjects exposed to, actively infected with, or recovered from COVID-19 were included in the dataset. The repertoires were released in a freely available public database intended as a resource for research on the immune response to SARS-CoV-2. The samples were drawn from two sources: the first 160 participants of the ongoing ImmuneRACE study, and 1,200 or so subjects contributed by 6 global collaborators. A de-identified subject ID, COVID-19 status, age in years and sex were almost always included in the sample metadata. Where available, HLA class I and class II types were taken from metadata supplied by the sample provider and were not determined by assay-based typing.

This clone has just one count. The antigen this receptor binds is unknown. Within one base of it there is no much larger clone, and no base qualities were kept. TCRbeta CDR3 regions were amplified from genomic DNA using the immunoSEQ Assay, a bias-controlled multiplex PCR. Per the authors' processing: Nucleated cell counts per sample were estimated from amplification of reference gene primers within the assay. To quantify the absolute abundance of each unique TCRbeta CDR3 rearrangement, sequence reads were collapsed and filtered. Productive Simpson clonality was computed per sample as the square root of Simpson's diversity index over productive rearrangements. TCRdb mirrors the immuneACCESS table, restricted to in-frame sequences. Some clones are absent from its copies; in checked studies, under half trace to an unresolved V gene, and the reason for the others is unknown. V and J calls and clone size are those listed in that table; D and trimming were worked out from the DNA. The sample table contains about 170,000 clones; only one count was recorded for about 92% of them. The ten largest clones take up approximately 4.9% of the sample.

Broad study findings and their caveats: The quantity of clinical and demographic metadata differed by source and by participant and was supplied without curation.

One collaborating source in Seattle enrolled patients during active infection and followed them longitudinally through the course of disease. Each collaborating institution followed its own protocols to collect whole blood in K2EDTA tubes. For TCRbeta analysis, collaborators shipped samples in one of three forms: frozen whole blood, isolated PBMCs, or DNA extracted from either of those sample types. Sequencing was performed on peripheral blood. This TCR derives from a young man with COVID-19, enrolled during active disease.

The DNA sequence reads TGTGCCAGCAGCTTAGTCGGGACAGTAAATGAAAAACTGTTTTTT. This is translated as CASSLVGTVNEKLFF. The chain employs TRBV7-2 and TRBJ1-4, and 7 junctional nucleotides match TRBD1. The CDR3 runs 15 amino acids, cysteine and phenylalanine included. Only the CDR3 DNA stays, 45 bases, in frame from base 1. V has 1 base trimmed and J has 5 bases trimmed; junction bases matching no gene number 4. Taken from the germline V gene, the CDR1 and CDR2 loops are SGHTA and FQGNSA.